The following is a T cell receptor beta chain sequence with its context. The sample is drawn from a study of blood T cell repertoires in COVID-19. Across the whole study: The samples span acute and convalescent COVID-19 from the United States, Italy and Spain. PBMCs, B-cell-depleted T cells, or T cells provided the cDNA or gDNA that made up the material.

Original data processing: Estimation of nucleated cell counts was performed using reference gene primer amplification. Assay: immunoSEQ multiplex PCR; the TCRdb copy retains only in-frame clones and omits some. From that table come the V and J calls and clone size; the DNA was used to work out D and trimming. The sample has some 74,000 clones; around 90% are singletons. This CDR3 has 17 residues. With 2 bases removed from V and 7 bases from J, the gap between germline ends came to 22 bases. CDR1 and CDR2 from the germline V gene are KGHDR and SFDVKD. The TCR originated in a man between 45 and 60 years old with acute or convalescent COVID-19. Sequencing input: peripheral blood. The chain joins TRBV24-1 to TRBJ2-5, with D perhaps TRBD1 (6 bases). The CDR3 nucleotides are TGTGCCACCAGTGATTCCCTCGGCAGGGGTGGCACAAGGACCCAGTACTTC. It is translated as CATSDSLGRGGTRTQYF.